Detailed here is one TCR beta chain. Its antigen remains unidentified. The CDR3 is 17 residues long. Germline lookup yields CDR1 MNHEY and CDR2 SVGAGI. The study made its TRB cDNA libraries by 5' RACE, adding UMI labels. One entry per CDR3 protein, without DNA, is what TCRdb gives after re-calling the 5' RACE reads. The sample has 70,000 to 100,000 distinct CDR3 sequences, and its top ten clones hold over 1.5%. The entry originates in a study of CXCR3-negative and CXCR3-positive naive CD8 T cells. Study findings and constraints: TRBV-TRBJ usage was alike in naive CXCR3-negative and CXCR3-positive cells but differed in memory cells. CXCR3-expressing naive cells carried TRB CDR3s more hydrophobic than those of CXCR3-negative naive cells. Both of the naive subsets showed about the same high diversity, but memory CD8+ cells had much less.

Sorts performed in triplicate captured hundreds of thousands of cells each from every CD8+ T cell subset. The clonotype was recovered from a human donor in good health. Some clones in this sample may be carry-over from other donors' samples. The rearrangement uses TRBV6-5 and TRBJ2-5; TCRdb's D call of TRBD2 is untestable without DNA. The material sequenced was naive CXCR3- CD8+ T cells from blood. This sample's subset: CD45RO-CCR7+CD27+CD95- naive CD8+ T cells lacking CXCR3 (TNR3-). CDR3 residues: CASSSIAGITRGETQYF.